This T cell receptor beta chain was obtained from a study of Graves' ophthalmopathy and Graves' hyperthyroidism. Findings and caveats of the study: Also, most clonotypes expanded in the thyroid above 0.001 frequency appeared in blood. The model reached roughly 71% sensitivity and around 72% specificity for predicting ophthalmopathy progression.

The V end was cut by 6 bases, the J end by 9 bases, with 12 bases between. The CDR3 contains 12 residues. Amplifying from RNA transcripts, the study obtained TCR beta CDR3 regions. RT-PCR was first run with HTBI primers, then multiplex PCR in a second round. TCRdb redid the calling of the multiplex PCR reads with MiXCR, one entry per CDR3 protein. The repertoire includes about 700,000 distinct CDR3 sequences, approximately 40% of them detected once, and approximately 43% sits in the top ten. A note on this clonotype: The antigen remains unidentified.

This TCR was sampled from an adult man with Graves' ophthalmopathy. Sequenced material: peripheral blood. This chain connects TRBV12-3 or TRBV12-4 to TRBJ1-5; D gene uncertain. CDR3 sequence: CASSLQISPQHF. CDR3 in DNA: TGTGCCAGCAGCCTACAGATTTCGCCCCAGCATTTT.